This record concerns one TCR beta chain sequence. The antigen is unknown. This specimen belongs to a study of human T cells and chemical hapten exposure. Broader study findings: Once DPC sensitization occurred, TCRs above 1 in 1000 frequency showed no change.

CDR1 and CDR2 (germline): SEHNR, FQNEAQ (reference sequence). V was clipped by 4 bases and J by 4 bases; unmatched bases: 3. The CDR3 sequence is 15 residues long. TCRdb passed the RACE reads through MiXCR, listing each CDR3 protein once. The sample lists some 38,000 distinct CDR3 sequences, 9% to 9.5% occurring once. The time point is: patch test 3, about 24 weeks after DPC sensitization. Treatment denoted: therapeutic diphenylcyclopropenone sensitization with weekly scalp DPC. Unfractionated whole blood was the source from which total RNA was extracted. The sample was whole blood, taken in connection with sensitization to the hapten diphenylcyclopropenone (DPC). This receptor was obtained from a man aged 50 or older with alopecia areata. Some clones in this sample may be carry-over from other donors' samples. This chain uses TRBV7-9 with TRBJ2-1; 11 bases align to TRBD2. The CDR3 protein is CASSSLAGAYNEQFF. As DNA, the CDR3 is TGTGCCAGCAGCTCACTAGCGGGAGCGTACAATGAGCAGTTCTTC.